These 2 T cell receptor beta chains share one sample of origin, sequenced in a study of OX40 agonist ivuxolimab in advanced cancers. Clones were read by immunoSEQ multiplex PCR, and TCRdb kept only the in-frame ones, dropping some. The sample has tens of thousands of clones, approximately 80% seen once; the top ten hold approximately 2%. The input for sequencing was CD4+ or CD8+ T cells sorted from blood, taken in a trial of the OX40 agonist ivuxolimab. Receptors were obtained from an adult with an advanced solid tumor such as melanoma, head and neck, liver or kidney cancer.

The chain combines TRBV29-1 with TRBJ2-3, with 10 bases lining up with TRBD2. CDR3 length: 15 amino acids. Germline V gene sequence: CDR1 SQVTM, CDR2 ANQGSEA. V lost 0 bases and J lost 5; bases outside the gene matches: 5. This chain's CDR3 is CSVEDGASGGDTQYF. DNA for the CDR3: TGCAGCGTTGAAGATGGGGCTAGCGGGGGAGATACGCAGTATTTT.

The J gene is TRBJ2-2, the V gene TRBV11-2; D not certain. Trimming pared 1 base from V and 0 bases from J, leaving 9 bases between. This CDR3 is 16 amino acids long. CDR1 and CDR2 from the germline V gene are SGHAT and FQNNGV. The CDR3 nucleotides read TGTGCCAGCAGCTTAGGTCAGAACGCGAACACCGGGGAGCTGTTTTTT. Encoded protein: CASSLGQNANTGELFF.